This TCR beta chain was identified in a study of T cell responses to AZD1222 COVID-19 vaccine. Looking at the study overall: Pooled together were second doses at about 4 or about 12 weeks. Study results and caveats: Only 5 or 6 people who got AZD1222 tested seropositive at baseline. Breadth and depth of Spike-specific TCRs rose after two AZD1222 doses. Clonal diversity was possibly underestimated; the donors were predominantly white British and more often female.

Sequenced by immunoSEQ multiplex PCR; TCRdb stores in-frame clones only, minus some. Altogether 130,000 or so clones are present, around 87% being singletons, with the ten largest covering around 3.1%. About this clone: Antigen: not known.

The CDR3 covers 16 residues. V lost 3 bases and J lost 8; bases outside the gene matches: 7. The V gene's germline CDR1 is MNHNS and CDR2 SASEGT. This chain connects TRBV6-1 to TRBJ1-6; the match to TRBD1 covers 10 bases. The clonotype was recovered from an adult in good health. The sample consisted of peripheral blood, taken on day 0 of AZD1222 vaccination. The CDR3 nucleotides are TGTGCCAGCAGTGACGCTCCCGGGACAGGGGATTCACCCCTCCACTTT. This gives the protein CASSDAPGTGDSPLHF.